This T cell receptor (beta chain) originates from a study of regulatory T cells in long-lasting Graves disease. Arm-PCR of CDR3 regions and iRepertoire HTBI primers were the basis on which TCR beta libraries were built. TCRdb recomputed calls from the multiplex PCR reads with MiXCR, one row per CDR3 protein. The sample contains about 500,000 distinct CDR3 sequences, about a sixth of which appear only once. Looked up from germline, CDR1 is SQVTM and CDR2 is ANQGSEA. V lost 7 bases and J lost 4, with 16 bases in between. This CDR3 has 13 amino acids. Time point reported: newly diagnosed GD, antithyroid drugs for less than 3 months. PBMC-derived RNA was used for the TCR library. These data were also filed under a second study, of T cells in Graves' hyperthyroidism and ophthalmopathy.

This sequence was found in a man in his forties or fifties with Graves disease. The sequencing here drew on peripheral blood mononuclear cells (PBMCs), taken at new diagnosis, from a patient treated with antithyroid drugs. This chain joins TRBV29-1 and TRBJ1-1; D remains unclear. The CDR3 DNA is TGCAGCGCTGAGCTGTCGCCAGGCACTGAAGCTTTCTTT. Its protein product is CSAELSPGTEAFF.